The T cell receptor beta chain under discussion was sequenced for a study of cytomegalovirus exposure and HLA in healthy donors. General observations from the study: According to an earlier analysis, most TCR beta V segments yielded productive rearrangements about 90% or about 30% of the time. It was confirmed in vitro that a few of the CMV-associated chains were specific for CMV antigens.

The PCR contained 60 Vbeta and 13 Jbeta primers. TCRdb's copy holds only in-frame clones and misses some; the assay was immunoSEQ multiplex PCR. The sample includes 95,000 to 150,000 clones, 75% to 90% of them seen just once. On this clone itself: Its antigen remains unknown.

CDR1 is MNHNS, CDR2 SASEGT, per germline. V trimming: 5 bases; J trimming: 5 bases; junction bases outside the gene matches: 7. There are 14 residues in the CDR3. The chain links TRBV6-1 to TRBJ1-2; 8 bases are shared with TRBD1. The specimen was PBMCs. The clonotype originates from a man aged 40-55 years in good health and CMV-seronegative. The CDR3 region is CASSKQGGYYGYTF. CDR3 in DNA: TGTGCCAGCAGTAAACAGGGGGGTTATTATGGCTACACCTTC.